The rows below give T cell receptor beta chains drawn from one sample of a study of T cells in localized non-small cell lung cancer. Assay: immunoSEQ multiplex PCR; the TCRdb copy retains only in-frame clones and omits some. This sample has under 2,500 clones; 20% to 30% occur once, and the top ten carry around 15%. The sample consisted of normal lung tissue next to the tumor, taken before any cancer treatment. The receptors were gathered from a woman aged 40-70 years with stage I lung adenocarcinoma. CDR3s include the opening cysteine and the closing phenylalanine or tryptophan. Fields, in order: D gene, J gene, V gene, clone size, CDR3 length, CDR3 DNA, CDR3 protein. The D gene is left open where the match is weak. The listing skips clone size in some rows; elsewhere it reads once, few, many or a size class.

>NA|TRBJ1-2|TRBV14|NA|13
TGTGCCAGCAGCCCCTCCCAGGGTAGGGGCTACACCTTC
CASSPSQGRGYTF
>NA|TRBJ2-7|TRBV30|NA|13
TGTGCCTGGAGCGCGGGGATGGACTACGAGCAGTACTTC
CAWSAGMDYEQYF
>TRBD1|TRBJ1-3|TRBV9|few|16
TGTGCCAGCAGCGTTGATCCGGGACAGGCGAGAAACACCATATATTTT
CASSVDPGQARNTIYF
>TRBD1|TRBJ1-2|TRBV6-7|few|13
TGTGCCAGCAGCGTAGCAGGGGGCTATGGCTACACCTTC
CASSVAGGYGYTF
>NA|TRBJ2-5|TRBV30|once|14
TGTGCCTGGTCCTCATTTAGACTGCAAGAGACCCAGTACTTC
CAWSSFRLQETQYF
>NA|TRBJ2-1|TRBV28|few|14
TGTGCCAGCGCTGAACGGGGGATTTACAATGAGCAGTTCTTC
CASAERGIYNEQFF
>NA|TRBJ2-2|TRBV29-1|few|13
TGCAGCCTCCGAGACGGCAACACCGGGGAGCTGTTTTTT
CSLRDGNTGELFF
>NA|TRBJ1-4|TRBV19|NA|13
TGTGCCAGTAGTATCCAAAAGATGGAAAAACTGTTTTTT
CASSIQKMEKLFF
>NA|TRBJ1-4|TRBV11-3|NA|16
TGTGCCAGCAGCTTGGGGGGCGTGGGCTCTAATGAAAAACTGTTTTTT
CASSLGGVGSNEKLFF
>NA|TRBJ1-1|TRBV6-7|few|11
TGTGCCAGCGGGGTTGCGGGTAGAGCTTTCTTT
CASGVAGRAFF
>NA|TRBJ1-6|TRBV6-8|NA|13
TGTGCCACTTACAGGGATTGGGGTTCACCCCTCCACTTT
CATYRDWGSPLHF
>TRBD1|TRBJ2-3|TRBV29-1|NA|13
TGCAGCGTATTACAGGGGAATACAGATACGCAGTATTTT
CSVLQGNTDTQYF
>NA|TRBJ2-5|TRBV29-1|NA|13
TGCAGCGTTGAAGATGTCCCGAAAGAGACCCAGTACTTC
CSVEDVPKETQYF
>TRBD1|TRBJ1-1|TRBV28|few|13
TGTGCCAGCTGGGACAGGGGTCCTACTGAAGCTTTCTTT
CASWDRGPTEAFF
>NA|TRBJ1-1|TRBV28|few|14
TGTGCCAGCAGTTTAGGCGGGGATAGCACTGAAGCTTTCTTT
CASSLGGDSTEAFF
>TRBD2|TRBJ2-5|TRBV5-1|NA|14
TGCGCCAGCAGTCCGACTAGCGGGGACGAGACCCAGTACTTC
CASSPTSGDETQYF
>NA|TRBJ2-5|TRBV11-3|few|15
TGTGCCAGCAGCCCCGTAGGCTCTAGAGAAGAGACCCAGTACTTC
CASSPVGSREETQYF
>TRBD1|TRBJ1-5|TRBV29-1|NA|15
TGCAGCGTCTGGGACAGGGGGACAAGCAATCAGCCCCAGCATTTT
CSVWDRGTSNQPQHF
>NA|TRBJ2-3|TRBV18|NA|12
TGTGCCAGCTCACACGGAGGGCATACGCAGTATTTT
CASSHGGHTQYF
>NA|TRBJ2-5|TRBV18|once|15
TGTGCCAGCTCTCCCCGTCAGGGGCAAGGAGAGACCCAGTACTTC
CASSPRQGQGETQYF
>NA|TRBJ1-4|TRBV6-1|few|16
TGTGCCAGCAGTGAAGCCGGGATCGCAACTAATGAAAAACTGTTTTTT
CASSEAGIATNEKLFF
>TRBD1|TRBJ2-7|TRBV11-3|few|15
TGTGCCAGCAGCCTAGACAGGGCGGTAGGCTACGAGCAGTACTTC
CASSLDRAVGYEQYF
>NA|TRBJ1-1|TRBV6-8|NA|14
TGTGCCAGCGCCGTTCGGAGGGGTCACACTGAAGCTTTCTTT
CASAVRRGHTEAFF
>TRBD1|TRBJ1-2|TRBV6-8|NA|14
TGTGCCAGCAGTTACTTAGGGACAGGGGATGGCTACACCTTC
CASSYLGTGDGYTF
>TRBD2|TRBJ2-1|TRBV11-3|few|17
TGTGCCAGCAGCTCCCAAGTAGCGGGGGGGCCCCACAATGAGCAGTTCTTC
CASSSQVAGGPHNEQFF
>NA|TRBJ1-2|TRBV28|medium-sized|13
TGTGCCAGCAGTGGGGACACGCTCTATGGCTACACCTTC
CASSGDTLYGYTF
>NA|TRBJ1-1|TRBV6-8|few|13
TGTGCCAGCAAGGGCAGGGAGAACACTGAAGCTTTCTTT
CASKGRENTEAFF
>NA|TRBJ1-2|TRBV18|once|13
TGTGCCAGCTCACCGGGCAGGGCGGATGGCTACACCTTC
CASSPGRADGYTF
>NA|TRBJ1-6|TRBV9|few|19
TGTGCCAGCAGTCACGGAACCCAAGATGGGGTCGCCTATAATTCACCCCTCCACTTT
CASSHGTQDGVAYNSPLHF
>TRBD1|TRBJ2-2|TRBV18|NA|14
TGTGCCAGCTCACGGGACAGAGACACCGGGGAGCTGTTTTTT
CASSRDRDTGELFF
>NA|TRBJ2-7|TRBV6-8|NA|13
TGTGCCAGCAGTGAGGGCTACTCCTACGAGCAGTACTTC
CASSEGYSYEQYF
>NA|TRBJ2-7|TRBV28|NA|13
TGTGCCAGCAAGATCGACAGCTCCCACGAGCAGTACTTC
CASKIDSSHEQYF
>NA|TRBJ2-1|TRBV6-8|NA|13
TGTGCCAGCAGGCCACGGAGTTACAATGAGCAGTTCTTC
CASRPRSYNEQFF
>TRBD1|TRBJ1-1|TRBV15|few|15
TGTGCCACCAGCAGCCCAGGGGGAAGAAGAACTGAAGCTTTCTTT
CATSSPGGRRTEAFF
>NA|TRBJ1-6|TRBV30|few|13
TGTGCCTGGAGCGACCAAGGGAGTTCACCCCTCCACTTT
CAWSDQGSSPLHF
>NA|TRBJ1-2|TRBV18|NA|16
TGTGCCAGCTCACCACCGATTAGTCACAGAATCTATGGCTACACCTTC
CASSPPISHRIYGYTF
>NA|TRBJ2-3|TRBV15|NA|14
TGTGCCACCAGCAGAGATGACCGACAGGATACGCAGTATTTT
CATSRDDRQDTQYF
>NA|TRBJ2-7|TRBV5-1|NA|15
TGCGCCAGCAGCTTGGCACCGGGTCCCTCCTACGAGCAGTACTTC
CASSLAPGPSYEQYF
>TRBD1|TRBJ1-2|TRBV18|NA|18
TGTGCCAGCTCACCTACAGGGGGCGATGATCTCATGGACTATGGCTACACCTTC
CASSPTGGDDLMDYGYTF
>NA|TRBJ2-2|TRBV4-1|few|14
TGCGCCAGCAGCCAAGAAGGTAGCACCGGGGAGCTGTTTTTT
CASSQEGSTGELFF
>NA|TRBJ2-3|TRBV9|NA|14
TGTGCCAGCAGTCCCTCGGGGGCATCGGATACGCAGTATTTT
CASSPSGASDTQYF
>TRBD1|TRBJ2-7|TRBV18|NA|13
TGTGCCAGCTCAGGGGACAGGGGGAACGAGCAGTACTTC
CASSGDRGNEQYF
>NA|TRBJ1-5|TRBV6-8|few|12
TGTGCCAGCAGACCGAGCAATCAGCCCCAGCATTTT
CASRPSNQPQHF
>TRBD1|TRBJ1-2|TRBV5-1|NA|15
TGCGCCAGCAGCCTTCAACCGGGACAGAAGGGTGGCTACACCTTC
CASSLQPGQKGGYTF
>NA|TRBJ1-1|TRBV6-8|large|14
TGTGCCAGCAGTTACGATCAGGCGGGTACTGAAGCTTTCTTT
CASSYDQAGTEAFF
>NA|TRBJ1-1|TRBV6-8|medium-sized|13
TGTGCCAGCAGCCGGTACATGAACACTGAAGCTTTCTTT
CASSRYMNTEAFF
>NA|TRBJ2-3|TRBV9|NA|14
TGTGCCAGCAGTCCTCAGTATAGCACAGATACGCAGTATTTT
CASSPQYSTDTQYF
>NA|TRBJ2-3|TRBV6-8|NA|13
TGTGCCATCAGTGGTGAGCTCACAGATACGCAGTATTTT
CAISGELTDTQYF
>NA|TRBJ2-5|TRBV30|few|14
TGTGCCTGGAGTGTATTTGGGGCCCCAGAGACCCAGTACTTC
CAWSVFGAPETQYF
>NA|TRBJ1-2|TRBV9|few|12
TGTGCCAGCAGCGACGCGGGAGACGGCTACACCTTC
CASSDAGDGYTF
>NA|TRBJ2-3|TRBV6-1|NA|15
TGTGCCAGCAGTGAAGAGGCAGGGAACACAGATACGCAGTATTTT
CASSEEAGNTDTQYF
>NA|TRBJ2-2|TRBV19|NA|15
TGTGCCAGTTTCTTACGAGGGGGACTTACCGGGGAGCTGTTTTTT
CASFLRGGLTGELFF
>NA|TRBJ1-1|TRBV11-3|few|18
TGTGCCAGCAGCTTAGTGGGTAGGGGTCGGGATCTGGACACTGAAGCTTTCTTT
CASSLVGRGRDLDTEAFF